This T cell receptor (beta chain) derives from a study of shared T cell receptors in the human thymus. The assay was immunoSEQ multiplex PCR, and TCRdb's table has in-frame clones only and misses some. The sample lists hundreds of thousands of clones, approximately 78% occurring once. Germline V gene lookup returns CDR1 SGDLS and CDR2 YYNGEE. The V end was cut by 6 bases, the J end by 10 bases, with 14 bases between. The CDR3 totals 12 residues. Another study also made use of these data, one on human thymus T cells. That source adds: Among unrelated individuals, related research reported thymic repertoires that overlapped highly.

The TCR originated in a boy less than two years old with a congenital heart defect. This chain connects TRBV9 to TRBJ2-1; the D gene is possibly TRBD1 (6 bases). Sequenced sample: thymocytes. CDR3 in DNA: TGTGCCAGCACGCCGGGGACAAAGGAGCAGTTCTTC. Protein: CASTPGTKEQFF.